Listed here are 3 T cell receptor beta chains from one sample, sequenced in a study of shared clonotypes between healthy human individuals. TCRdb's copy holds only in-frame clones and misses some; the assay was immunoSEQ multiplex PCR. The data show over 1.5 million clones, approximately 98% seen once. Source material: naive CD4+ T cells sorted from blood. Described subset: CD45RA+ positively selected. These TCRs come from a young man in good health.

V is TRBV5-4 and J is TRBJ2-3, with TRBD2 as a possible D gene (5 bases). There are 17 residues in the CDR3. Trimming took 0 bases from V and 2 from J, leaving 16 bases between them. Germline V gives CDR1 SGHNT, CDR2 YYREEE (reference sequence). CDR3 nucleotide sequence: TGTGCCAGCAGCTTGGGAGCAAGCGGCCCAAACACAGATACGCAGTATTTT. It specifies CASSLGASGPNTDTQYF.

The chain employs TRBV10-2 and TRBJ2-3, with D unresolved. Germline loops: CDR1 WSHSY, CDR2 SAAADI. The V end was cut by 3 bases, the J end by 6 bases, with 22 bases between. The CDR3 has 17 residues. The CDR3 nucleotides read TGCGCCAGCAGTGAACCCTTCTCGCGTGAGCCAAAGGATACGCAGTATTTT. This gives the protein CASSEPFSREPKDTQYF.

The chain combines TRBV6-5 with TRBJ2-3; D gene uncertain. V was clipped by 3 bases and J by 4 bases, with 8 bases between them. CDR3 size: 13 residues. The V gene's germline CDR1 is MNHEY and CDR2 SVGAGI. The CDR3 region is CASSYTSPDTQYF. CDR3 bases: TGTGCCAGCAGTTATACGTCCCCAGATACGCAGTATTTT.